This T cell receptor (beta chain) stems from a study of T cell changes during pregnancy in multiple sclerosis. Libraries were prepared by immunoSEQ multiplex PCR; TCRdb keeps only in-frame clonotypes and omits some of them. In the table there are about 44,000 clones, 80% to 95% of which are singletons. Germline V gives CDR1 SGHNT, CDR2 YYREEE (reference sequence). The CDR3 length is 16 residues. Deletions cut 0 bases from V and 2 bases from J, with 12 bases between. Sequenced here: CD4+ T cells from peripheral blood mononuclear cells, sampled in the first trimester of pregnancy. This chain joins TRBV5-4 and TRBJ1-3, with D possibly TRBD1 on 5 matching bases. The receptor was derived from a female donor with multiple sclerosis, enrolled in a pregnancy study. The CDR3 sequence: CASSLAGGIAGNTIYF. CDR3 nucleotides: TGTGCCAGCAGCTTGGCGGGGGGGATTGCTGGAAACACCATATATTTT.